Shown below are 21 T cell receptor beta chains from a single sample sequenced in a study of blood T cell repertoires in COVID-19. Using immunoSEQ multiplex PCR, the repertoire was profiled, and TCRdb retains in-frame clones only, with some absent. This sample has about 160,000 clones, with over 65% found just once. The sequencing sample was made of peripheral blood. The receptor source for this set is a man in his 60s with acute or convalescent COVID-19.

The chain uses TRBV7-2 and TRBJ2-3; TRBD2 aligns across 11 bases. The CDR3 is made up of 15 amino acids. Germline V CDR1 and CDR2: SGHTA, FQGNSA. The V and J ends lost 2 bases and 8 bases, in that order; junction bases with no gene match: 6. The CDR3 is CASSLSSGGAGTQYF. Written as DNA, the CDR3 is TGTGCCAGCAGCTTAAGTAGCGGGGGGGCGGGTACGCAGTATTTT.

The chain carries TRBV6-2 or TRBV6-3 and TRBJ1-1, with 8 bases fitting TRBD1. Per germline, CDR1 MNHEY and CDR2 SVGEGT. This CDR3 has 15 residues. The V gene end was trimmed by 4 bases and the J gene end by 1 base; junction bases not matched to a gene: 5. This CDR3 reads CASSSQGARNTEAFF. DNA of the CDR3: TGTGCCAGCAGTTCCCAGGGGGCGCGGAACACTGAAGCTTTCTTT.

The chain carries TRBV27 and TRBJ2-2; the D gene is possibly TRBD1 (6 bases). CDR3 length: 16 residues. Trimming shortened V by 3 bases and J by 1 base, and 12 bases separated the two germline ends. CDR1 is MNHEY and CDR2 is SMNVEV in the germline V gene (reference sequence). The CDR3 nucleotides read TGTGCCAGCAGTTTTGGTGGGGGCTGGAACACCGGGGAGCTGTTTTTT. It translates to CASSFGGGWNTGELFF.

The chain is built from TRBV5-6 and TRBJ1-4, with D unclear. V was cut by 5 bases and J by 8 bases, with 13 bases left in between. This CDR3 is built from 13 residues. The V gene's germline CDR1 is SGHDT and CDR2 YYEEEE. CDR3 DNA: TGTGCCAGCAGTTTTACCGGGAGCGAAAAACTGTTTTTT. Amino acid sequence: CASSFTGSEKLFF.

The chain is built from TRBV25-1 and TRBJ2-3; TRBD2 is a possible D gene (5 bases). Trimming removed 5 bases from V and 6 bases from J, with 15 bases in between. The CDR3 covers 14 residues. The germline gives CDR1 MGHDK, CDR2 SYGVNS. The CDR3 loop reads CASSWTPHGDTQYF. Written as DNA, the CDR3 is TGTGCCAGCAGTTGGACTCCTCACGGGGATACGCAGTATTTT.

The rearrangement joins TRBV18 to TRBJ2-1; TRBD1 matches 7 bases. Germline loops: CDR1 KGHSH, CDR2 LQKENI. V trimming: 3 bases; J trimming: 4 bases; junction bases outside the gene matches: 6. This CDR3 spans 15 amino acids. The chain's CDR3 is CASSPVTGLYNEQFF. CDR3 bases: TGTGCCAGCTCACCTGTGACAGGGCTGTACAATGAGCAGTTCTTC.

This chain links TRBV5-1 with TRBJ1-4, with D maybe TRBD1 (5 bases). Trimming removed 2 bases at V and 3 bases at J, with 11 bases between. CDR1 SGHRS and CDR2 YFSETQ come from the germline V gene. This CDR3 comprises 15 residues. The CDR3 here is CASSFGGEANEKLFF. CDR3 DNA sequence: TGCGCCAGCAGCTTCGGGGGAGAGGCTAATGAAAAACTGTTTTTT.

This clone was observed once. Here the CDR3 reads CASSSGQGATTDTQYF. In DNA, the CDR3 is TGTGCCAGCAGCTCCGGACAGGGGGCTACCACAGATACGCAGTATTTT. The V and J genes are TRBV5-8 and TRBJ2-3, with 11 bases identical to TRBD1. The junction had 5 bases not matched to a gene; V was cut back by 3 bases and J by 2 bases. CDR3 length: 16 amino acids. Germline-derived CDR1 and CDR2 are SGHTS and YDEGEE.

The rearrangement links TRBV5-5 to TRBJ1-4, with D unclear. This CDR3 has 13 amino acids. V shed 1 base and J shed 8 bases, with 9 bases lying between them. Germline V gives CDR1 SGHKS, CDR2 YYEKEE (reference sequence). This CDR3 is CASSLQVSEKLFF. DNA of the CDR3: TGTGCCAGCAGCTTGCAAGTTAGCGAAAAACTGTTTTTT.

This chain uses TRBV27 with TRBJ2-5; D is perhaps TRBD2 (5 bases). Germline loops: CDR1 MNHEY, CDR2 SMNVEV (reference sequence). CDR3 length equals 13 residues. V was trimmed by 3 bases and J by 3 bases, leaving 8 bases between them. The CDR3 DNA reads TGTGCCAGCAGTTTTCAGGAGGAAGAGACCCAGTACTTC. It translates to CASSFQEEETQYF.

The CDR3 is CASSLEGGTEAFF. CDR3 sequence (DNA): TGCGCCAGCAGCTTGGAGGGAGGGACTGAAGCTTTCTTT. This chain connects TRBV5-1 to TRBJ1-1; unclear D gene. The CDR3 has 13 residues. V lost 0 bases and J lost 5, with 8 bases in between. The germline gives CDR1 SGHRS, CDR2 YFSETQ.

The chain uses TRBV5-1 and TRBJ1-1; D remains unclear. This CDR3 region has 15 residues. The V gene lost 4 bases and the J gene lost 3 bases, with 16 bases spanning the gap. Germline V lookup: CDR1 SGHRS, CDR2 YFSETQ. The CDR3 sequence: CASSPTDAGDTEAFF. CDR3 in DNA: TGCGCCAGCAGCCCCACCGACGCCGGAGACACTGAAGCTTTCTTT.

The gene calls are TRBV29-1 and TRBJ2-3; D remains unclear. The germline gives CDR1 SQVTM, CDR2 ANQGSEA. The CDR3 extends over 11 amino acids. V lost 4 bases and J 0 bases, leaving 2 bases between the germline ends. The CDR3 sequence is CSVASTDTQYF. DNA for the CDR3: TGCAGCGTTGCGAGCACAGATACGCAGTATTTT.

The chain couples TRBV21-1 to TRBJ2-7; TRBD2, the table's D call, was not compared with the DNA. TRBV21-1 is flagged as a pseudogene. The CDR3 is 16 residues long. The CDR3 sequence: CASSNPDGGSSYEQYF. DNA for the CDR3: TGTGCCAGCAGCAACCCCGATGGGGGGTCTTCCTACGAGCAGTACTTC.

A few counts support this clone. This sequence joins TRBV5-1 and TRBJ1-4; TRBD1 agrees at 7 bases. V trimming: 0 bases; J trimming: 4 bases; junction bases outside the gene matches: 6. Germline V lookup: CDR1 SGHRS, CDR2 YFSETQ. The CDR3 totals 16 residues. The CDR3 here is CASSLESGQLNEKLFF. The CDR3 DNA is TGCGCCAGCAGCTTGGAATCGGGACAGCTTAATGAAAAACTGTTTTTT.

The rearrangement links TRBV30 to TRBJ2-3, with D hard to call. Trimming left V 0 bases short and J 12 bases short, with 16 bases between. This CDR3 has 13 amino acids. Germline values: CDR1 GTSNPN, CDR2 SVGIG (reference sequence). The CDR3 DNA is TGTGCCTGGAGTGTGTCAAGCCAGGCGATTCAGTATTTT. Its translation: CAWSVSSQAIQYF. The variable domain in full, with the rest retrieved from reference TRBV30 and TRBJ2-3, is SQTIHQWPATLVQPVGSPLSLECTVEGTSNPNLYWYRQAAGRGLQLLFYSVGIGQISSEVPQNLSASRPQDRQFILSSKKLLLSDSGFYLCAWSVSSQAIQYFGPGTRLTVL.

The chain couples TRBV4-1 to TRBJ2-4; tentatively, D is TRBD2 (5 bases). The CDR3 sequence is 13 residues long. V was clipped by 1 base and J by 11 bases, with 12 bases between them. Germline V gene sequence: CDR1 MGHRA, CDR2 YSYEKL. The CDR3 DNA reads TGCGCCAGCAGCCAAGGGAGTGGAGGTCTTCAGTACTTC. It yields the protein CASSQGSGGLQYF.

The V and J genes are TRBV25-1 and TRBJ1-1; 9 bases align to TRBD1. Trimming took 4 bases from V and 5 from J; bases not matched to a gene: 5. CDR3 length equals 14 residues. In germline, CDR1 is MGHDK, CDR2 SYGVNS. CDR3 sequence reads: CASSGRTGATEAFF. The CDR3 DNA follows: TGTGCCAGCAGTGGCCGGACAGGGGCGACTGAAGCTTTCTTT. Variable domain in full (rest from reference TRBV25-1 and TRBJ1-1): EADIYQTPRYLVIGTGKKITLECSQTMGHDKMYWYQQDPGMELHLIHYSYGVNSTEKGDLSSESTVSRIRTEHFPLTLESARPSHTSQYLCASSGRTGATEAFFGQGTRLTVV.

This clone has a handful of counts. The chain recombines TRBV29-1 with TRBJ1-4; D perhaps matches TRBD1 (5 bases). Germline CDR1 and CDR2: SQVTM and ANQGSEA. The CDR3 sequence is 14 residues long. V dropped 2 bases and J dropped 4 bases, with 11 bases sitting between them. DNA for the CDR3: TGCAGCGTTGAACTACAGGAGTATAATGAAAAACTGTTTTTT. Amino acid sequence: CSVELQEYNEKLFF.

The chain recombines TRBV18 with TRBJ1-1; possibly TRBD1 for D (5 bases). This CDR3 has 12 amino acids. Germline lookup yields CDR1 KGHSH and CDR2 LQKENI. V was pared by 5 bases and J by 2 bases, with 6 bases between. The CDR3 DNA is TGTGCCAGCTCAGGGGCTAACACTGAAGCTTTCTTT. It specifies CASSGANTEAFF.

This chain uses TRBV19 with TRBJ1-2; 7 nucleotides align to TRBD1. V shed 3 bases, J shed 7 bases, and the junction held 5 bases outside the gene matches. This CDR3 is 13 amino acids long. Per germline, CDR1 LNHDA and CDR2 SQIVND (reference sequence). CDR3 region: CASSMVQGGGYTF. The DNA for the CDR3 is TGTGCCAGTAGTATGGTGCAGGGGGGTGGCTACACCTTC.